This T cell receptor (beta chain) appears in the sequencing data of a study of cytomegalovirus exposure and HLA in healthy donors. Of note for this clone: The antigen is not known.

Findings and limits, study-wide: Presence/absence analyses assumed roughly uniform sequencing depth across donors. Highly shared variants forming one cluster were likely a sequencing artifact.

13 Jbeta primers and 60 Vbeta primers were used for the PCR. TCRdb's table, derived via immunoSEQ multiplex PCR, lists solely in-frame clones and lacks some. The table lists fewer than 130,000 clones. The V gene's germline CDR1 is SGHNT and CDR2 YENEEA. Trimming took 7 bases from V and 1 from J, leaving 8 bases between them. There are 13 residues in the CDR3. This TCR was recovered from a man aged 45-65 years in good health and CMV-seronegative. Input material: PBMCs. The chain uses TRBV11-3 and TRBJ1-3; D not resolved. This chain's CDR3 is CASNPGSGNTIYF. The CDR3 DNA follows: TGTGCCAGCAATCCGGGGTCTGGAAACACCATATATTTT.